Listed below are T cell receptor beta chains from one sample, sequenced in a study of regulatory T cells in long-lasting Graves disease. TCRdb recomputed calls from the multiplex PCR reads with MiXCR, one row per CDR3 protein. This table holds approximately 400,000 distinct CDR3 sequences, less than 30% found once. The sample consisted of peripheral blood mononuclear cells (PBMCs), taken when the disease was refractory, from a patient treated with antithyroid drugs. The receptor set was obtained from a woman aged 40 to 50 with Graves disease. Each CDR3 is given with its conserved first and last residue. The D gene is left open where the match is weak. Not all rows give a size; the values are once, few, many and, for expanded clones, a class.

d_call	clone_size	j_call	v_call	cdr3_aa	cdr3_nt
-	-	TRBJ2-6	TRBV10-1	CASSDSVPSGANVLTF	TGCGCCAGCAGTGACTCCGTCCCGTCTGGGGCCAACGTCCTGACTTTC
-	-	TRBJ1-2	TRBV9	CASSSEGQRAYGYTF	TGTGCCAGCAGCTCAGAAGGCCAGCGTGCATATGGCTACACCTTC
-	many	TRBJ2-1	TRBV2	CASSGFSVGYNEQFF	TGTGCCAGCAGTGGGTTCAGCGTAGGCTACAATGAGCAGTTCTTC
-	many	TRBJ2-5	TRBV7-9	CASSLVTGEGETQYF	TGTGCCAGCAGCTTGGTCACGGGAGAGGGGGAGACCCAGTACTTC
TRBD1	many	TRBJ2-7	TRBV12-3/TRBV12-4	CASTTDRWAYEQYF	TGTGCCAGCACTACGGACAGGTGGGCCTACGAGCAGTACTTC
TRBD1	once	TRBJ2-3	TRBV7-3	CASSLSAGGYDTQYF	TGTGCCAGCAGCTTATCGGCAGGGGGTTACGATACGCAGTATTTT
-	many	TRBJ2-7	TRBV5-1	CASSQGTGYEQYF	TGCGCCAGCAGCCAAGGAACGGGCTACGAGCAGTACTTC
TRBD1	-	TRBJ2-2	TRBV28	CASSLEGAVYGELFF	TGTGCCAGCAGTTTAGAGGGGGCGGTCTACGGGGAGCTGTTTTTT
TRBD1	-	TRBJ2-7	TRBV5-1	CASSLTGAALYEQYF	TGCGCCAGCAGCTTAACAGGGGCAGCGTTGTACGAGCAGTACTTC
-	-	TRBJ2-2	TRBV7-6	CASSLRGTRSANTGELFF	TGTGCCAGCAGCTTACGCGGGACACGGTCGGCGAACACCGGGGAGCTGTTTTTT
-	many	TRBJ1-1	TRBV6-1	CASSPLPGTRSPEAFF	TGTGCCAGCAGTCCCCTCCCCGGGACCCGGAGCCCTGAAGCTTTCTTT
TRBD2	many	TRBJ2-5	TRBV2	CATGMGLRYQETQYF	TGTGCCACCGGTATGGGACTAAGGTACCAAGAGACCCAGTACTTC
-	many	TRBJ2-5	TRBV27	CASSSRFPTGRVIKETQYF	TGTGCCAGCAGTTCACGTTTTCCGACGGGACGAGTGATAAAAGAGACCCAGTACTTC
TRBD2	few	TRBJ2-5	TRBV6-4	CASKQRDAPEETQYF	TGTGCCAGCAAGCAGCGGGACGCTCCGGAGGAGACCCAGTACTTC
-	many	TRBJ2-6	TRBV28	CASSPRRPSGANVLTF	TGTGCCAGCAGTCCCCGACGGCCCTCTGGGGCCAACGTCCTGACTTTC
-	many	TRBJ2-7	TRBV2	CASRPRSSAIPYEQYF	TGTGCCAGCAGACCCAGGAGTAGCGCTATACCCTACGAGCAGTACTTC
TRBD1	few	TRBJ2-2	TRBV10-3	CAIRWGQGFGANTGELFF	TGTGCCATCAGATGGGGACAGGGGTTCGGGGCGAACACCGGGGAGCTGTTTTTT